A single sample is the source of the 31 T cell receptor beta chains below, sequenced in a study of a mutant IDH1 vaccine in newly diagnosed glioma (dated by TCRdb to the early 2020s). According to the study, the label for this sample's time point signals: week 11, during vaccination. Every vaccine dose consisted of 300 ug of a 20-mer mutant IDH1 peptide in Montanide, administered subcutaneously together with topical imiquimod. Libraries were built with the immunoSEQ multiplex PCR assay. In its TCRdb copy, this immuneACCESS table keeps in-frame sequences only and misses some clones. Where compared with another copy, unresolved V genes explain less than half of these, and the others have no known cause. The sample table lists roughly 130,000 clones, over 75% of them with a count of one. The top ten clones comprise under 5.5% of the sample. Their specific antigens are unknown. This sample comprised PBMCs, obtained from a glioma patient whose treatment included an IDH1 peptide vaccine. The receptors were gathered from a man aged 35 to 55 with glioma.

This chain uses TRBV7-9 with TRBJ2-1; 12 bases are shared with TRBD2. Germline trimming cut 2 bases from V and 8 bases from J; bases unmatched to any gene: 16. Germline values: CDR1 SEHNR, CDR2 FQNEAQ (reference sequence). The CDR3 runs 19 residues. DNA of the CDR3: TGTGCCAGCAGCTTAAGAGTTCCTAGCGGGAGGGCCGACAACTATGAGCAGTTCTTC. This gives the protein CASSLRVPSGRADNYEQFF.

The chain couples TRBV6-1 to TRBJ1-6, with 11 bases fitting TRBD1. Germline CDR1 is MNHNS and CDR2 is SASEGT. CDR3 length: 14 amino acids. Losses at the gene ends were 6 bases for V and 12 bases for J; bases not matched to a gene: 7. CDR3: CASSQGTGGLPLHF. The CDR3 coding sequence is TGTGCCAGCAGCCAAGGGACAGGGGGGTTACCCCTCCACTTT.

This clone has just one count. The chain combines TRBV27 with TRBJ1-1; D is possibly TRBD1 (6 bases). Germline loops: CDR1 MNHEY, CDR2 SMNVEV (reference sequence). Trimming stripped 3 bases from V and 5 bases from J, with 13 bases between. The CDR3 covers 14 residues. The CDR3 DNA reads TGTGCCAGCAGTTTCGGGGGGCCGGGGACTGAAGCTTTCTTT. Residues: CASSFGGPGTEAFF.

This clone appeared a single time. The rearrangement joins TRBV7-9 to TRBJ2-1, with D possibly called TRBD1 or TRBD2 (5 bases each). Per germline, CDR1 SEHNR and CDR2 FQNEAQ (reference sequence). This CDR3 has 15 residues. Trimming stripped 3 bases from V and 9 bases from J, with 18 bases between. This CDR3 reads CASSFQPGARGEQFF. The CDR3 DNA follows: TGTGCCAGCAGCTTCCAACCCGGGGCTAGGGGTGAGCAGTTCTTC.

The V call is TRBV7-9, the J call TRBJ2-2, with D possibly being TRBD1 (7 bases). The CDR3 length is 16 residues. V was cut by 1 base and J by 11 bases, with 20 bases left in between. Germline V gives CDR1 SEHNR, CDR2 FQNEAQ (reference sequence). The CDR3 sequence: CASSLGGTVRIAELFF. The CDR3 DNA reads as TGTGCCAGCAGCTTAGGCGGGACAGTTAGGATCGCCGAGCTGTTTTTT.

V and J are TRBV19 and TRBJ2-7; D may correspond to TRBD1 or TRBD2 (6 bases each). This CDR3 is built from 13 residues. The germline V and J ends were trimmed by 6 bases and 6 bases, with 15 bases remaining between them. Germline V CDR1 and CDR2: LNHDA, SQIVND (reference sequence). The chain's CDR3 is CASSGLTGFEQYF. In nucleotides, the CDR3 is TGTGCCAGTAGCGGACTAACAGGGTTCGAGCAGTACTTC.

The rearrangement links TRBV6-5 to TRBJ2-5; 7 nucleotides align to TRBD2. The CDR3 spans 12 residues. Trimming took 6 bases from V and 5 from J; bases not matched to a gene: 3. Per germline, CDR1 MNHEY and CDR2 SVGAGI. CDR3 DNA sequence: TGTGCCAGCAGCCAACTAGCGGAGACCCAGTACTTC. Translating it yields CASSQLAETQYF.

The V call is TRBV4-1, the J call TRBJ2-7; 10 nucleotides line up with TRBD1. V trimming: 1 base; J trimming: 4 bases; junction bases outside the gene matches: 1. The CDR3 spans 14 residues. Germline V lookup: CDR1 MGHRA, CDR2 YSYEKL. This CDR3 reads CASSQGQGAYEQYF. The CDR3 DNA is TGCGCCAGCAGCCAAGGACAGGGGGCTTACGAGCAGTACTTC.

This chain joins TRBV6-1 and TRBJ1-5; no reliable D call. From germline, CDR1 is MNHNS and CDR2 SASEGT. The CDR3 is 13 amino acids. V was shortened by 4 bases and J by 10 bases, with 14 bases between the two germline ends. CDR3 loop: CASSGEGYEPQHF. The CDR3 DNA sequence: TGTGCCAGCAGTGGAGAGGGTTATGAACCCCAGCATTTT.

The V call is TRBV4-3, the J call TRBJ2-3; D may be TRBD1 (5 bases). The ends were cut back, 1 base at V and 5 bases at J, with 13 bases in the middle. CDR1 and CDR2 from the germline V gene are LGHNA and YSLEER. The CDR3 runs 15 residues. CDR3 in DNA: TGCGCCAGCAGCCAAGGCAAATCAGGGCTAGATACGCAGTATTTT. Residues: CASSQGKSGLDTQYF.

The chain joins TRBV7-9 to TRBJ2-7; D is possibly TRBD2 (5 bases). Germline CDR1 reads SEHNR; CDR2 reads FQNEAQ (reference sequence). CDR3 size: 14 residues. Trimming took 5 bases from V and 3 from J, leaving 14 bases between them. The CDR3 protein is CASSVGPGFYEQYF. The CDR3 DNA reads TGTGCCAGCAGCGTCGGTCCGGGGTTCTACGAGCAGTACTTC.

The CDR3 sequence is CASRGPGQGSDTQYF. The CDR3 bases are TGTGCCAGCAGAGGTCCGGGACAGGGGTCAGATACGCAGTATTTT. V is TRBV7-2 and J is TRBJ2-3, with 10 nucleotides matching TRBD1. Germline CDR1 and CDR2: SGHTA and FQGNSA. This CDR3 spans 15 amino acids. After removal of 6 bases from V and 4 bases from J, the junction contained 7 bases not matched to a gene.

This clone was seen once. The chain employs TRBV19 and TRBJ2-5, with TRBD1 matching 9 bases. The J call could be wrong; TRBJ2-7 is a better fit for the DNA end. Per germline, CDR1 LNHDA and CDR2 SQIVND (reference sequence). The CDR3 covers 13 residues. The CDR3 nucleotides read TGTGCCAGTGGAACAGGGGGCGGGAACGAGCAGTACTTC. Protein product: CASGTGGGNEQYF.

This clone was counted only a few times. The rearrangement links TRBV5-1 to TRBJ2-2; possibly TRBD1 or TRBD2 for D (6 bases each). V lost 3 bases and J lost 4, with 10 bases in between. Germline CDR1 is SGHRS and CDR2 is YFSETQ. This CDR3 is built from 14 residues. CDR3 amino acids: CASSWGASTGELFF. DNA of the CDR3: TGCGCCAGCAGCTGGGGGGCCAGCACCGGGGAGCTGTTTTTT.

The chain uses TRBV18 and TRBJ2-2; a weak D match, TRBD1 (7 bases). CDR3 length equals 15 residues. V was pared by 5 bases and J by 2 bases, with 12 bases between. Looked up from germline, CDR1 is KGHSH and CDR2 is LQKENI. CDR3 residues: CASSAGQINTGELFF. CDR3 sequence (DNA): TGTGCCAGCTCAGCGGGACAGATCAACACCGGGGAGCTGTTTTTT.

This chain links TRBV9 with TRBJ1-3; the D is unclear. The CDR3 length is 18 residues. Germline CDR1 and CDR2: SGDLS and YYNGEE. V lost 0 bases to trimming and J lost 0 bases, with 16 bases between them. In DNA form, the CDR3 reads TGTGCCAGCAGCGTAGTAGCGGAGGCGACGAGCTCTGGAAACACCATATATTTT. Residues: CASSVVAEATSSGNTIYF.

The V gene is TRBV7-2, the J gene TRBJ1-6; D is ambiguous. The CDR3 runs to 14 residues. V was shortened by 2 bases and J by 4 bases, with 6 bases between the two germline ends. Germline CDR1 is SGHTA and CDR2 is FQGNSA. DNA for the CDR3: TGTGCCAGCAGCTTAAATTGGTATAATTCACCCCTCCACTTT. Protein: CASSLNWYNSPLHF. Full variable domain (remainder filled in from reference TRBV7-2 and TRBJ1-6): GAGVSQSPSNKVTEKGKDVELRCDPISGHTALYWYRQSLGQGLEFLIYFQGNSAPDKSGLPSDRFSAERTGGSVSTLTIQRTQQEDSAVYLCASSLNWYNSPLHFGNGTRLTVT.

By sample fraction, this clone is medium-sized (0.01 to 0.1%). The chain combines TRBV27 with TRBJ2-1; D not resolved. There are 14 residues in the CDR3. Trimming pared 5 bases from V and 0 bases from J, leaving 8 bases between. Germline values: CDR1 MNHEY, CDR2 SMNVEV (reference sequence). The CDR3, as DNA: TGTGCCAGCAGTCCATCGAGCTCCTACAATGAGCAGTTCTTC. It encodes CASSPSSSYNEQFF.

In its sample, this clone was seen once. The V call is TRBV5-1, the J call TRBJ2-6; D is unclear. The V and J ends lost 9 bases and 2 bases respectively, with 15 bases between them. CDR1 is SGHRS and CDR2 is YFSETQ in the germline V gene. CDR3 length equals 15 residues. The CDR3 is CATYFGVAGANVLTF. In nucleotides, the CDR3 is TGCGCCACCTATTTTGGGGTAGCTGGGGCCAACGTCCTGACTTTC.

V is TRBV10-3 and J is TRBJ1-4; D call uncertain. CDR3 length: 15 amino acids. Per the germline V gene, CDR1 is ENHRY and CDR2 is SYGVKD. Trimming pared 0 bases from V and 2 bases from J, leaving 7 bases between. The CDR3 bases are TGTGCCATCAGTGAGTCCGCCGGGACTAATGAAAAACTGTTTTTT. Protein product: CAISESAGTNEKLFF.

A word on this clone: Additional DNA sequences in this sample encode the identical CDR3. This chain links TRBV19 with TRBJ2-3; weak D call: TRBD1 (5 bases). CDR3 length: 15 residues. The germline V gene encodes CDR1 LNHDA and CDR2 SQIVND (reference sequence). Trimming took off 6 bases at V and 1 base at J, with 14 bases between the two ends. The CDR3 region is CASRETGLGTDTQYF. The CDR3 DNA is TGTGCCAGTAGGGAAACAGGTCTCGGCACAGATACGCAGTATTTT.

A single count supports this clone. The CDR3 reads CASSSKYGYTF. In DNA form, the CDR3 reads TGTGCCAGCAGTTCCAAGTATGGCTACACCTTC. The chain carries TRBV6-1 and TRBJ1-2, with D unresolved. Germline values: CDR1 MNHNS, CDR2 SASEGT. Trimming shortened V by 5 bases and J by 5 bases, and 6 bases separated the two germline ends. The CDR3 runs to 11 residues.

This CDR3 reads CASSLLAEEDTQYF. The CDR3 region has the DNA TGTGCCAGCAGCTTGTTAGCCGAGGAGGATACGCAGTATTTT. The V and J genes are TRBV7-2 and TRBJ2-3; no clear D gene. CDR1 and CDR2 (germline): SGHTA, FQGNSA. The CDR3 has 14 residues. V gave up 3 bases and J gave up 6 bases, with 13 bases separating them.

V gene TRBV23-1 combines with J gene TRBJ1-6, with D possibly TRBD1 on 6 matching bases. TRBV23-1 is filed as an ORF, its function uncertain. Trimming pared 0 bases from V and 10 bases from J, leaving 10 bases between. CDR3 length: 14 amino acids. The CDR3 nucleotides read TGCGCCAGCAGTCAATCGGACGGGGGCTCACCCCTCCACTTT. This codes for CASSQSDGGSPLHF.

The chain carries TRBV6-1 and TRBJ2-7; 9 bases agree with TRBD2. This CDR3 comprises 14 residues. The V and J ends lost 4 bases and 7 bases, in that order; junction bases with no gene match: 8. Germline loops: CDR1 MNHNS, CDR2 SASEGT. The CDR3 region is CASSGVRAGGEQYF. Written as DNA, the CDR3 is TGTGCCAGCAGTGGGGTAAGAGCGGGGGGTGAGCAGTACTTC.

This clone was counted once. The chain has TRBV7-9 and TRBJ2-3; 9 bases are shared with TRBD2. J lost 2 bases, V lost 3 bases, and 12 bases had no gene match. In germline, CDR1 is SEHNR, CDR2 FQNEAQ (reference sequence). CDR3 length equals 18 residues. Written as DNA, the CDR3 is TGTGCCAGCAGCTTCCGGACTAAGCGGGGGGTCGACACAGATACGCAGTATTTT. This codes for CASSFRTKRGVDTDTQYF.

V and J are TRBV6-5 and TRBJ2-1; 12 nucleotides line up with TRBD2. The J segment lost 9 bases and the V segment lost 6 bases, leaving 6 bases of the junction unmatched. This CDR3 has 14 residues. Germline assignment: CDR1 MNHEY and CDR2 SVGAGI. The CDR3 sequence is CASRPMGLAGEQFF. The DNA of the CDR3 is TGTGCCAGCAGACCTATGGGACTAGCGGGTGAGCAGTTCTTC.

This chain uses TRBV6-6 with TRBJ2-7; no clear D. Germline CDR1 reads MNHNY; CDR2 reads SVGAGI (reference sequence). The V and J ends lost 2 bases and 3 bases respectively, with 17 bases between them. This CDR3 comprises 16 residues. CDR3 bases: TGTGCCAGCAGTTACCCCAAGGGTAGCACCATCTACGAGCAGTACTTC. This translates into CASSYPKGSTIYEQYF.

The genes are TRBV7-8 and TRBJ2-1; no reliable D call. The CDR3 consists of 12 residues. Germline CDR1 is SGHVS and CDR2 is FQNEAQ. V dropped 6 bases and J dropped 5 bases, with 8 bases sitting between them. The CDR3 is CASRVGHNEQFF. The DNA of the CDR3 is TGTGCCAGCAGAGTAGGGCACAATGAGCAGTTCTTC.

This clone was recorded once. The rearrangement links TRBV25-1 to TRBJ1-2, with D tentatively TRBD1 (5 bases). This CDR3 is 14 amino acids long. V gave up 0 bases and J gave up 6 bases, with 11 bases separating them. The germline gives CDR1 MGHDK, CDR2 SYGVNS. DNA for the CDR3: TGTGCCAGCAGTGAATATCCAGGGACTAATGGCTACACCTTC. This translates into CASSEYPGTNGYTF.

The CDR3 sequence: CASSYGTGGMNTEAFF. CDR3 DNA sequence: TGTGCCAGCAGCTACGGGACGGGGGGAATGAACACTGAAGCTTTCTTT. The V call is TRBV7-9, the J call TRBJ1-1, with D possibly being TRBD1 (5 bases). CDR1 is SEHNR, CDR2 FQNEAQ, per germline (reference sequence). The V and J ends lost 4 bases and 0 bases respectively, with 15 bases between them. The CDR3 consists of 16 residues.